These 12 T cell receptor beta chains originate from one sample sequenced in a study of T cells in Graves' hyperthyroidism and ophthalmopathy. TCR beta CDR3 regions were amplified from RNA. Primed by the HTBI set, a first-round RT-PCR was run on the TCR CDR3. TCRdb independently ran MiXCR on the multiplex PCR reads; one entry per CDR3 protein. The sample has roughly 400,000 distinct CDR3 sequences; roughly 25% are singletons. The sequenced sample consisted of blood. The receptors come from a man in his fifties or sixties with Graves' hyperthyroidism.

This clonotype showed up just a few times. V and J are TRBV20-1 and TRBJ1-1; D gene uncertain. This CDR3 has 14 amino acids. The V end lost 1 base, the J end lost 4 bases, and 13 bases lay between the germline ends. Germline V gene data show CDR1 as DFQATT and CDR2 as SNEGSKA (reference sequence). Here the CDR3 reads CSARVAGGGTEAFF. The DNA for the CDR3 is TGCAGTGCTAGAGTCGCAGGAGGTGGCACTGAAGCTTTCTTT.

The V call is TRBV5-1, the J call TRBJ2-7, with TRBD2 matching 7 bases. The germline CDR1 and CDR2 sequences are SGHRS and YFSETQ. The CDR3 consists of 14 residues. Unmatched junction bases numbered 5, after V lost 3 bases and J lost 2 bases. The chain's CDR3 is CASSSDGRPYEQYF. Here the CDR3 DNA reads TGCGCCAGCAGCTCGGACGGGAGGCCCTACGAGCAGTACTTC.

This clonotype was recorded a few times. V gene TRBV24-1 combines with J gene TRBJ2-1; D remains ambiguous. The V gene's germline CDR1 is KGHDR and CDR2 SFDVKD. V lost 0 bases and J lost 3, with 8 bases in between. This CDR3 region has 15 residues. CDR3 amino acids: CATSDLGRSYNEQFF. The CDR3 DNA sequence: TGTGCCACCAGTGATTTGGGCAGGAGCTACAATGAGCAGTTCTTC.

The gene calls are TRBV7-9 and TRBJ2-5; D is ambiguous. Germline lookup yields CDR1 SEHNR and CDR2 FQNEAQ (reference sequence). The CDR3 is made up of 16 amino acids. The V and J ends lost 0 bases and 1 base respectively, with 12 bases between them. The CDR3 sequence: CASSLALHSGQETQYF. The CDR3 region has the DNA TGTGCCAGCAGCTTAGCTCTGCATTCCGGCCAAGAGACCCAGTACTTC.

The chain combines TRBV12-3 or TRBV12-4 with TRBJ2-5; D may be TRBD2 (5 bases). With 6 bases removed from V and 0 bases from J, the gap between germline ends came to 11 bases. The CDR3 is 14 residues long. The CDR3 DNA is TGTGCCAGCAGCTCAACGGGGTACCAAGAGACCCAGTACTTC. This codes for CASSSTGYQETQYF.

J is TRBJ1-2 and V is TRBV6-2 or TRBV6-3; TRBD1 might be the D (6 bases). Trimming took off 7 bases at V and 2 bases at J, with 14 bases between the two ends. This CDR3 has 14 amino acids. Germline V gene sequence: CDR1 MNHEY, CDR2 SVGEGT. CDR3 DNA: TGTGCCAGCAAGCCGGACAGCATGAACTATGGCTACACCTTC. This gives the protein CASKPDSMNYGYTF.

This clonotype appeared once. This sequence may be a read error, since a much larger clone differs from it by one base. The rearrangement joins TRBV20-1 to TRBJ2-1; D call uncertain. The germline V gene encodes CDR1 DFQATT and CDR2 SNEGSKA (reference sequence). This CDR3 is 14 amino acids long. V lost 0 bases and J 3 bases, leaving 9 bases between the germline ends. DNA for the CDR3: TGCAGTGCTAGAGATAGGCGGAACTACAATGAGCAGTTCTTC. Encoded protein: CSARDRRNYNEQFF.

This clonotype was found a few times. The V and J genes are TRBV12-3 or TRBV12-4 and TRBJ2-7; D is perhaps TRBD1 (6 bases). The CDR3 has 15 amino acids. V was trimmed by 6 bases and J by 0 bases, leaving 15 bases between them. The DNA for the CDR3 is TGTGCCAGCAGACCCGCCCGGACAGTCTCCTACGAGCAGTACTTC. This encodes CASRPARTVSYEQYF.

The J gene is TRBJ1-1, the V gene TRBV6-1; 7 bases align to TRBD1. Germline values: CDR1 MNHNS, CDR2 SASEGT. V shed 3 bases, J shed 3 bases, and the junction held 10 bases outside the gene matches. This CDR3 comprises 16 residues. CDR3 nucleotides: TGTGCCAGCAGTGATAAGGGGGCGAGGAGAGACACTGAAGCTTTCTTT. It encodes CASSDKGARRDTEAFF.

A few counts support this clonotype. The chain recombines TRBV9 with TRBJ1-5, with D unclear. V gave up 3 bases and J gave up 0 bases, with 10 bases separating them. This CDR3 is 15 amino acids long. Germline V gene sequence: CDR1 SGDLS, CDR2 YYNGEE. The CDR3 DNA is TGTGCCAGCAGCGCCAGTGGGGATAGCAATCAGCCCCAGCATTTT. Translating it yields CASSASGDSNQPQHF.

In nucleotides, the CDR3 is TGTGCCACCGGGGACGGTAACAATGAGCAGTTCTTC. Protein: CATGDGNNEQFF. The V and J genes are TRBV24-1 and TRBJ2-1; D might be TRBD1 or TRBD2, each matching 5 bases. The germline V gene has CDR1 KGHDR and CDR2 SFDVKD. Trimming cost V 9 bases and J 5 bases, with 10 bases left between them. The CDR3 consists of 12 residues.

This clonotype has a handful of counts. The chain links TRBV9 to TRBJ2-7, with D maybe TRBD2 (5 bases). CDR1 and CDR2 from the germline V gene are SGDLS and YYNGEE. Trimming removed 0 bases at V and 7 bases at J, with 8 bases between. This CDR3 has 12 residues. CDR3 in amino acids: CASSVDPGEQYF. CDR3 in DNA: TGTGCCAGCAGCGTAGACCCGGGGGAGCAGTACTTC.